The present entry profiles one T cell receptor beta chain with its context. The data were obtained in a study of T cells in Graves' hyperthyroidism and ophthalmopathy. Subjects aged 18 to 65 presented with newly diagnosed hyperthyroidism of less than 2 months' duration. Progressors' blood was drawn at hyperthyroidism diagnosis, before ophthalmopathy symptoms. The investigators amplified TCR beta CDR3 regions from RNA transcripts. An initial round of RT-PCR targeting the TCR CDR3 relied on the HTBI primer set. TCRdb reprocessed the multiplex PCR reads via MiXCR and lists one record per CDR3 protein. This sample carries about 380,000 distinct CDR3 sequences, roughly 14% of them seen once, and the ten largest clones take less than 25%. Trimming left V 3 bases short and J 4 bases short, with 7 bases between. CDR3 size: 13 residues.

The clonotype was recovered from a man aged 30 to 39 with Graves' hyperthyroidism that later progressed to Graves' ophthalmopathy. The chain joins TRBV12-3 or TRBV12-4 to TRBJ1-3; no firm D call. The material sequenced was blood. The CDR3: CASSFGNGNTIYF. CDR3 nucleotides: TGTGCCAGCAGTTTTGGAAACGGAAACACCATATATTTT.